This T cell receptor (beta chain) was sequenced during a study of cytomegalovirus exposure and HLA in healthy donors. Note on this clone: Its antigen remains unknown.

Whole-study findings and limits: Subsequent analysis of the 120 or so validation repertoires found a tendency for first-cohort TCR clusters to co-occur.

Clones were read by immunoSEQ multiplex PCR, and TCRdb kept only the in-frame ones, dropping some. The sample has about 130,000 clones, about nine tenths seen once; the top ten hold about 6.7%. V was cut by 3 bases and J by 7 bases, with 13 bases left in between. The germline V gene encodes CDR1 LNHDA and CDR2 SQIVND (reference sequence). The CDR3 is made up of 15 amino acids. The chain uses TRBV19 and TRBJ1-6; D possibly corresponds to TRBD1 (6 bases). The receptor comes from a young woman in good health and CMV-seropositive. Material: PBMCs. In nucleotides, the CDR3 is TGTGCCAGTAGTATTCAACAGGGTATGAATTCACCCCTCCACTTT. Its translation is CASSIQQGMNSPLHF.